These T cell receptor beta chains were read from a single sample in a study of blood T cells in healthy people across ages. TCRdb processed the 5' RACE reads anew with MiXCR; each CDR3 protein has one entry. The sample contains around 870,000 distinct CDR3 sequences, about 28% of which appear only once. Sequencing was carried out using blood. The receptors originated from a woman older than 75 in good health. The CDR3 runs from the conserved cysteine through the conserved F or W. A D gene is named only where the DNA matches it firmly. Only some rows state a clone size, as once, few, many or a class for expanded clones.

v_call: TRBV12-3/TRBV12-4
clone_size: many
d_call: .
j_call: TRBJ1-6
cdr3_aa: CASSLGVRVTPLHF
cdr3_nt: TGTGCCAGCAGTTTGGGAGTGAGGGTGACACCCCTCCACTTT

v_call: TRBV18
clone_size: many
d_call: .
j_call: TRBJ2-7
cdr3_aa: CASSPPVRRVQQYF
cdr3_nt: TGTGCCAGCTCACCACCGGTCCGCCGAGTTCAGCAGTACTTC

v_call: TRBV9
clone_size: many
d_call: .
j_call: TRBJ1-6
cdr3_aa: CASASGIYNSPLHF
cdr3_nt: TGTGCCAGCGCCTCCGGCATCTATAATTCACCCCTCCACTTT

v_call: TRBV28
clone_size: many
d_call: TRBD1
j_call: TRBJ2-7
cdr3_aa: CASSGTGSSFYEQYF
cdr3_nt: TGTGCCAGCAGTGGGACAGGGAGTTCGTTCTACGAGCAGTACTTC

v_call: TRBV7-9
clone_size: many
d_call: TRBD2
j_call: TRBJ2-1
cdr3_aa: CASSSRLAGSSYNEQFF
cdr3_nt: TGTGCCAGCAGCTCCAGACTAGCGGGTAGCTCCTACAATGAGCAGTTCTTC

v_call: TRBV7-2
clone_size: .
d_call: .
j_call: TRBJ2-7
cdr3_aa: CASSPDYGAYEQYF
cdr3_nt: TGTGCCAGCAGCCCGGACTACGGAGCCTACGAGCAGTACTTC

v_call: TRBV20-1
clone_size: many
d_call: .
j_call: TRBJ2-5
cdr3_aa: CSAIPQGETQYF
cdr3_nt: TGCAGTGCTATTCCGCAGGGGGAGACCCAGTACTTC

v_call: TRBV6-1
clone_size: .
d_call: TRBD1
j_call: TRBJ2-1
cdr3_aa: CASTGQGVSAEQFF
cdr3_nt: TGTGCCAGCACTGGACAGGGGGTTTCTGCGGAGCAGTTCTTC

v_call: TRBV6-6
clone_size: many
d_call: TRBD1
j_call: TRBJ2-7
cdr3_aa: CASSKQQGAGYEQYF
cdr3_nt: TGTGCCAGCAGCAAACAACAGGGGGCAGGCTACGAGCAGTACTTC

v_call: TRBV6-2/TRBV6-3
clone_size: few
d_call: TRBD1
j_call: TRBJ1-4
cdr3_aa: CASNGRQGDEKLFF
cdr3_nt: TGTGCCAGCAACGGCCGACAGGGGGATGAAAAACTGTTTTTT

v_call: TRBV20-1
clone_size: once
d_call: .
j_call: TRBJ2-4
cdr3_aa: CSATLGRGTTLAKNIQYF
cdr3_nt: TGCAGTGCCACGTTGGGGCGGGGGACAACACTGGCCAAAAACATTCAGTACTTC

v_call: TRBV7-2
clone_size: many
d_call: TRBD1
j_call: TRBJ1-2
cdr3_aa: CASSLGTTGLAYGYTF
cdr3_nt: TGTGCCAGCAGCTTAGGGACGACAGGGTTGGCTTATGGCTACACCTTC

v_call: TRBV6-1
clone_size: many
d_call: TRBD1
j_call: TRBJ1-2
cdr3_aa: CASRELQGAGYTF
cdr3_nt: TGTGCCAGCAGGGAGCTACAGGGGGCTGGCTACACCTTC

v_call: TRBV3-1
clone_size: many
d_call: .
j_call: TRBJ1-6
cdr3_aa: CASSQRGIQGNSPLHF
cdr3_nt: TGTGCCAGCAGCCAAAGGGGGATCCAGGGTAATTCACCCCTCCACTTT

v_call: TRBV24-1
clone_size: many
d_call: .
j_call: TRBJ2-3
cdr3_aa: CATRGRLTDTQYF
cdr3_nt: TGTGCCACCCGGGGACGGCTAACAGATACGCAGTATTTT

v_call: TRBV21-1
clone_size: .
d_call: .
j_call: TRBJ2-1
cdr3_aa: CASSTGWGNEQFF
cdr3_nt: TGTGCCAGCAGTACGGGGTGGGGGAATGAGCAGTTCTTC

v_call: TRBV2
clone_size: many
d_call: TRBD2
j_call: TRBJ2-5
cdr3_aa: CASSKAGGYQETQYF
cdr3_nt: TGTGCCAGCAGTAAAGCGGGAGGTTACCAAGAGACCCAGTACTTC

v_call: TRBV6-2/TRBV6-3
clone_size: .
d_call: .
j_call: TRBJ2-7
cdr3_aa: CASSNDDNEQYF
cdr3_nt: TGTGCCAGCAGTAACGACGACAATGAGCAGTACTTC

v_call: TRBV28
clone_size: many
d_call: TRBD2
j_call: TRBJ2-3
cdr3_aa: CASSHRAGGRADTQYF
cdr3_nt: TGTGCCAGCAGTCATCGAGCGGGGGGGCGTGCAGATACGCAGTATTTT

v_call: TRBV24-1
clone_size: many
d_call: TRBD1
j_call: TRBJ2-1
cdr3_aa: CATSDQRTGINEQFF
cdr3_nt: TGTGCCACCAGTGATCAAAGGACAGGGATCAATGAGCAGTTCTTC

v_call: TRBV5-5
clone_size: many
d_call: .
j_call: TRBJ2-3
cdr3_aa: CASSLGQGGRVDTQYF
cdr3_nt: TGTGCCAGCAGCTTGGGGCAGGGAGGTAGGGTAGATACGCAGTATTTT

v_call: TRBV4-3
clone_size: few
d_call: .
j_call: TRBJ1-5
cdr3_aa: CASSQEIDYQPQHF
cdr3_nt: TGCGCCAGCAGCCAAGAAATAGATTATCAGCCCCAGCATTTT

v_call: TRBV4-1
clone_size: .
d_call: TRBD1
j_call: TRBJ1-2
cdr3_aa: CASSQEGRGPGGYTF
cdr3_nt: TGCGCCAGCAGCCAAGAGGGAAGGGGGCCGGGTGGCTACACCTTC

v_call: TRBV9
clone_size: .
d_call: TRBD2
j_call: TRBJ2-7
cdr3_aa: CASSVDGGGALEQYF
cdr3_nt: TGTGCCAGCAGCGTAGACGGCGGGGGGGCATTAGAGCAGTACTTC

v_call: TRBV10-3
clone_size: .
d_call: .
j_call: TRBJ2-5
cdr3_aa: CAISPGTTETQYF
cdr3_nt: TGTGCCATCAGTCCCGGGACAACTGAGACCCAGTACTTC

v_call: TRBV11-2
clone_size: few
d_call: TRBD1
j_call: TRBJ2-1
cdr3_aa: CASSLTHWQGAIDERFF
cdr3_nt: TGTGCCAGCAGCTTAACGCACTGGCAGGGGGCGATAGATGAGCGGTTCTTC

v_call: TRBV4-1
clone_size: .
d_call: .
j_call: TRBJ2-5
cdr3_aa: CASSRQRAMYQETQYF
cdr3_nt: TGCGCCAGCAGCCGCCAGAGGGCCATGTACCAAGAGACCCAGTACTTC